The source of this TCR beta chain is a study of T-cell memory formation after mild COVID-19. Findings of the study overall: Chiefly within CM and EM were the contracting CD4+ clones; CD8+ ones were within EMRA. Researchers could not confirm that second-wave clones peaking on day 37 targeted SARS-CoV-2. Pre-infection memory showed some responding clones, and this suggested that cross-reactive memory joined.

The CDR3 covers 16 residues. Germline V lookup: CDR1 SGHAT, CDR2 FQDESV (reference sequence). This clonotype was recorded a few times. Its antigen is undetermined. The junction shows a germline mismatch at one end, possibly a read error. TCRdb recomputed calls from the 5' RACE reads with MiXCR, one row per CDR3 protein. In the table there are 100,000 to 140,000 distinct CDR3 sequences, about 15% of which are singletons. The gene calls are TRBV11-1 and TRBJ1-6; D possibly corresponds to TRBD1 (5 bases). The sample taken for sequencing was PBMCs or a T cell subset sorted from them (not recorded which). The TCR comes from a man aged 18 to 29 who had mild COVID-19 (a few samples of this study predate the infection). Cell type and time point are not known. CDR3 bases: TGTGCCAGCAGCTTACGCGGAACAGGATATAAATCACCCCTCCACTTT. Amino acid sequence: CASSLRGTGYKSPLHF. Complete variable domain (other parts from reference TRBV11-1 and TRBJ1-6): EAEVAQSPRYKITEKSQAVAFWCDPISGHATLYWYRQILGQGPELLVQFQDESVVDDSQLPKDRFSAERLKGVDSTLKIQPAELGDSAMYLCASSLRGTGYKSPLHFGNGTRLTVT.